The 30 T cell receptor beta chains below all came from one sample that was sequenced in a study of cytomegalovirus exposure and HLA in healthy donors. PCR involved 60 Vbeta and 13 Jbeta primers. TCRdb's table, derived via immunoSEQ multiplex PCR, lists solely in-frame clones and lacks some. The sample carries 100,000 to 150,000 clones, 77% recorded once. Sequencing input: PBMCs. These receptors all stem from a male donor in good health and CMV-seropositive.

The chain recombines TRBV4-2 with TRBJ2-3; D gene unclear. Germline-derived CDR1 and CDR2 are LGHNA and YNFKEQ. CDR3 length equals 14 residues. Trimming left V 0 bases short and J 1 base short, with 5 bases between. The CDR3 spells CASSQDGGTDTQYF. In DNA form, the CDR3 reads TGTGCCAGCAGCCAAGATGGAGGCACAGATACGCAGTATTTT.

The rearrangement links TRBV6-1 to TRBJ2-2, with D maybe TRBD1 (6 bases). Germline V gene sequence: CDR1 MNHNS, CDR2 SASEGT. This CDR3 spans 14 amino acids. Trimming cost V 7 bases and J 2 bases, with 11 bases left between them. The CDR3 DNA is TGTGCCAGCACCTTAGGGGGTAACACCGGGGAGCTGTTTTTT. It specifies CASTLGGNTGELFF.

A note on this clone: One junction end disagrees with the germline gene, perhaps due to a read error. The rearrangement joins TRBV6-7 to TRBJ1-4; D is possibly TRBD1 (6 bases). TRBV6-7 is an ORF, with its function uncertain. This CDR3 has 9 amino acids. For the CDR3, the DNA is TGTGCCCCGCAGGGCGGCAGGGGTTTT. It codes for CAPQGGRGF.

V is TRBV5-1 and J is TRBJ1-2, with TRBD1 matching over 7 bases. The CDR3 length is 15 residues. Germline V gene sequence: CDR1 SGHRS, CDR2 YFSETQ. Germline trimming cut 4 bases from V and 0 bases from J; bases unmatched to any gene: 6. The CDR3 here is CASSAGGSANYGYTF. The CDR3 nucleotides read TGCGCCAGCAGCGCAGGGGGAAGTGCTAACTATGGCTACACCTTC.

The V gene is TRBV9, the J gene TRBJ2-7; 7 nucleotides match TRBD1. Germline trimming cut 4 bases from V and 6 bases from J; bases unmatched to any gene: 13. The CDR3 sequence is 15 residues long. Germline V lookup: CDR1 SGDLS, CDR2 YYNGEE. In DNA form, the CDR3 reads TGTGCCAGCAGCCCCTACAGGGGAGAAGTAGGCGAGCAGTACTTC. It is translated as CASSPYRGEVGEQYF.

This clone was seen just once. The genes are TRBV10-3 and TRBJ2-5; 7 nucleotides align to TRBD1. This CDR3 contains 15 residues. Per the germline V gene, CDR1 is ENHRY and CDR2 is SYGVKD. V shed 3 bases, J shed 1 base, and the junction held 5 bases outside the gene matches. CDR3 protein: CAISDPGQAQETQYF. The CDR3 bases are TGTGCCATCAGTGACCCCGGACAGGCCCAAGAGACCCAGTACTTC.

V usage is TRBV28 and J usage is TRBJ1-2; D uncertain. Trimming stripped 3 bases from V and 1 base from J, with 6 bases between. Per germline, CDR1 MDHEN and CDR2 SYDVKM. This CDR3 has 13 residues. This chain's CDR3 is CASSLGSNYGYTF. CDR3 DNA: TGTGCCAGCAGTTTGGGGAGTAACTATGGCTACACCTTC.

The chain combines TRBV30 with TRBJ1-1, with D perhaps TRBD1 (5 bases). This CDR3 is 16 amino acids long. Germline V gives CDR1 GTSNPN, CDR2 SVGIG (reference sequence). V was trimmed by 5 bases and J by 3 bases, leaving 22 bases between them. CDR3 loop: CAWGASRGYSDTEAFF. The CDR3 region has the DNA TGTGCCTGGGGTGCTAGTAGGGGTTATTCGGACACTGAAGCTTTCTTT.

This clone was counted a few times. This CDR3 reads CASRMGGFTDTQYF. As DNA, the CDR3 is TGTGCCAGCAGGATGGGGGGTTTCACAGATACGCAGTATTTT. The V call is TRBV2, the J call TRBJ2-3, with a possible D match to TRBD2 (6 bases). In germline, CDR1 is SNHLY, CDR2 FYNNEI. V was trimmed by 6 bases and J by 2 bases, leaving 12 bases between them. The CDR3 is made up of 14 amino acids.

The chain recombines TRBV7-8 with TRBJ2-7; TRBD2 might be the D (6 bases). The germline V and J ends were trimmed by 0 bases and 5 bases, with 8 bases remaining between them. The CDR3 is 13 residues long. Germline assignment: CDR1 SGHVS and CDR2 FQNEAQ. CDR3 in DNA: TGTGCCAGCAGCTTAGCGTGGGGGGACGAGCAGTACTTC. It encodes CASSLAWGDEQYF. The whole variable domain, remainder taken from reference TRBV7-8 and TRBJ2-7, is GAGVSQSPRYKVAKRGQDVALRCDPISGHVSLFWYQQALGQGPEFLTYFQNEAQLDKSGLPSDRFFAERPEGSVSTLKIQRTQQEDSAVYLCASSLAWGDEQYFGPGTRLTVT.

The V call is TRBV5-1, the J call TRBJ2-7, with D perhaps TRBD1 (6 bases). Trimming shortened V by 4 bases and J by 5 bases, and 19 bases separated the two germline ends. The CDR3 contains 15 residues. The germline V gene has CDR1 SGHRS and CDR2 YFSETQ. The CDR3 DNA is TGCGCCAGCAGCCCTCGAGGGACATACGCCCACGAGCAGTACTTC. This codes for CASSPRGTYAHEQYF.

Written as DNA, the CDR3 is TGTGCCAGTACACACTTCCGGGACAGGGGGTATAAAGCTTTCTTT. This codes for CASTHFRDRGYKAFF. This rearrangement joins TRBV19 to TRBJ1-1; TRBD1 aligns across 11 bases. There are 15 residues in the CDR3. Germline-derived CDR1 and CDR2 are LNHDA and SQIVND (reference sequence). Trimming removed 7 bases from V and 9 bases from J; junction bases left unmatched: 13.

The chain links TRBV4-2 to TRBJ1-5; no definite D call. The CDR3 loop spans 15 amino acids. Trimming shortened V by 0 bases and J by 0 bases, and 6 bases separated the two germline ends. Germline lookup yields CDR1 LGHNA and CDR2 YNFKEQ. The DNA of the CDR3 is TGTGCCAGCAGCCAAGACAGTTATAGCAATCAGCCCCAGCATTTT. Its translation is CASSQDSYSNQPQHF.

The CDR3 spells CASSHGALAAYEQYF. Here the CDR3 DNA reads TGTGCCAGCAGTCACGGCGCACTAGCGGCCTACGAGCAGTACTTC. The rearrangement joins TRBV7-9 to TRBJ2-7, with 8 bases that match TRBD2. Germline V gives CDR1 SEHNR, CDR2 FQNEAQ (reference sequence). The CDR3 length is 15 residues. The V gene end was trimmed by 6 bases and the J gene end by 2 bases; junction bases not matched to a gene: 9.

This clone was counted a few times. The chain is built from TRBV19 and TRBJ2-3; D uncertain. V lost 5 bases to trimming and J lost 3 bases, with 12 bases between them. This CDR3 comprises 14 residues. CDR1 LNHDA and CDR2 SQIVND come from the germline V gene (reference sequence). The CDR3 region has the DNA TGTGCCAGTAGTCCTCAAACACAGACAGATACGCAGTATTTT. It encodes CASSPQTQTDTQYF.

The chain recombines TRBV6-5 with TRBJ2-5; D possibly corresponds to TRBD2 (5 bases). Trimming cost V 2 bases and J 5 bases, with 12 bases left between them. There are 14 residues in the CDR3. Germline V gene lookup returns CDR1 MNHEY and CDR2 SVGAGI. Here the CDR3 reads CASSYLLEWETQYF. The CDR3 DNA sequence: TGTGCCAGCAGTTACCTACTAGAATGGGAGACCCAGTACTTC.

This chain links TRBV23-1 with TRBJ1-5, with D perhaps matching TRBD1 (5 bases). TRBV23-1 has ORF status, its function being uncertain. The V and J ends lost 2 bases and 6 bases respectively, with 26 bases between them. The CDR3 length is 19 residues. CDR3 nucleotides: TGCGCCAGCAGTCAACTAATGATTGTCAGGGTCGGTGGTAGTCAGCCCCAGCATTTT. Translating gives CASSQLMIVRVGGSQPQHF.

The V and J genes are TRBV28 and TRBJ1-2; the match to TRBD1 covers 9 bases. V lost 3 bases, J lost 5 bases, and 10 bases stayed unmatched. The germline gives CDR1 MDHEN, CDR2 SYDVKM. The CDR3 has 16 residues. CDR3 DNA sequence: TGTGCCAGCAGTTTTGGGACAGGGCGTATAGGGTATGGCTACACCTTC. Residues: CASSFGTGRIGYGYTF.

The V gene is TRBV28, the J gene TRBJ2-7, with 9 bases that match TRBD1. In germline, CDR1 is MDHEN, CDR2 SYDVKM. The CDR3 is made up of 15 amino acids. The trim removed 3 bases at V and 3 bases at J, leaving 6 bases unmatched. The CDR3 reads CASSFGTGRDYEQYF. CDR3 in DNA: TGTGCCAGCAGTTTCGGGACAGGGAGGGACTACGAGCAGTACTTC.

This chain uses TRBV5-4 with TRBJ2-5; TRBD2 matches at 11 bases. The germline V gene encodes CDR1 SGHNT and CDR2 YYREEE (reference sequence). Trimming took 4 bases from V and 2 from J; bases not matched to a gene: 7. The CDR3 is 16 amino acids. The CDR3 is CASSGRTSGFQETQYF. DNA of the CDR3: TGTGCCAGCAGCGGGAGGACTAGCGGGTTTCAAGAGACCCAGTACTTC.

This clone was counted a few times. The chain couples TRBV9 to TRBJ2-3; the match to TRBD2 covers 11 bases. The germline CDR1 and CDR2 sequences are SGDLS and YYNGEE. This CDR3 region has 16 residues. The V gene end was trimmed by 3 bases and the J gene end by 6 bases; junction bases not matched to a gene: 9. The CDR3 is CASSGIAGGGPDTQYF. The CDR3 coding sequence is TGTGCCAGCAGCGGAATAGCGGGAGGGGGGCCGGATACGCAGTATTTT.

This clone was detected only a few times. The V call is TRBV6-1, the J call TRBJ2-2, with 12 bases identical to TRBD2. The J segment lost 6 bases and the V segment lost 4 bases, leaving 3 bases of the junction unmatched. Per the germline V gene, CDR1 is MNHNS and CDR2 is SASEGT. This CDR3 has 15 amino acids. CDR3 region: CASSATSGSPGELFF. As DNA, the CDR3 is TGTGCCAGCAGTGCGACTAGCGGGAGCCCCGGGGAGCTGTTTTTT.

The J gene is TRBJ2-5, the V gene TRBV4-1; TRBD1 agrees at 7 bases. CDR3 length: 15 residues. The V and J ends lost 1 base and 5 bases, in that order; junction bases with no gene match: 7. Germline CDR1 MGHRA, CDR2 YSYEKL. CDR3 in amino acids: CASSQVLSRGETQYF. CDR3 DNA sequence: TGCGCCAGCAGCCAAGTCCTTTCCAGGGGGGAGACCCAGTACTTC.

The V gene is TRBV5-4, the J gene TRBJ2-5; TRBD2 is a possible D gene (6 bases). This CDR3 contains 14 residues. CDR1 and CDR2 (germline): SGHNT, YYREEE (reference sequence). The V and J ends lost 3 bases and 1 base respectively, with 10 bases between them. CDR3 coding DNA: TGTGCCAGCAGCTCGGCGGGGTCCCAAGAGACCCAGTACTTC. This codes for CASSSAGSQETQYF.

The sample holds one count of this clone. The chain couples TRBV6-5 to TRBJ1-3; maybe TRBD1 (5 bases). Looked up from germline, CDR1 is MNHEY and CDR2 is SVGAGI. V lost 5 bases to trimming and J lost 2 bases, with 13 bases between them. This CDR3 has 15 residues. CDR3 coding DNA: TGTGCCAGCAGTCTAGGGAGGGGCCCTGGAAACACCATATATTTT. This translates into CASSLGRGPGNTIYF.

The CDR3 protein is CAWRQAYNEQFF. The CDR3 nucleotides are TGTGCCTGGAGACAGGCCTACAATGAGCAGTTCTTC. The gene calls are TRBV30 and TRBJ2-1; a weak D match, TRBD1 (5 bases). The V gene lost 3 bases and the J gene lost 2 bases, with 5 bases spanning the gap. The CDR3 totals 12 residues. Germline V lookup: CDR1 GTSNPN, CDR2 SVGIG (reference sequence).

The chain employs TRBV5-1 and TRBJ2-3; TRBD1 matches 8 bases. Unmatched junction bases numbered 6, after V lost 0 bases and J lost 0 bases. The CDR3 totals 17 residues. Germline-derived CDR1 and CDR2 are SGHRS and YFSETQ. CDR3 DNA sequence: TGCGCCAGCAGCTTGGTCCGACAGGGGTCTAGCACAGATACGCAGTATTTT. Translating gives CASSLVRQGSSTDTQYF. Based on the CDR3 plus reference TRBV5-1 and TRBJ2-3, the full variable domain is KAGVTQTPRYLIKTRGQQVTLSCSPISGHRSVSWYQQTPGQGLQFLFEYFSETQRNKGNFPGRFSGRQFSNSRSEMNVSTLELGDSALYLCASSLVRQGSSTDTQYFGPGTRLTVL.

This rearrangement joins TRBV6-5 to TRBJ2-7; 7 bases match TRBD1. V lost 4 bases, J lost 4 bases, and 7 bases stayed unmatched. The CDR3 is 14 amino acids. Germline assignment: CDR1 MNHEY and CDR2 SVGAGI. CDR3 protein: CASSWIQGTYEQYF. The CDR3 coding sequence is TGTGCCAGCAGTTGGATACAGGGGACGTACGAGCAGTACTTC.

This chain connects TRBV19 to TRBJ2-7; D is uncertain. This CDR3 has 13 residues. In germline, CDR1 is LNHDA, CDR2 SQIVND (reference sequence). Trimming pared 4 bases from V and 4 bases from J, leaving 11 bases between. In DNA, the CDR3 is TGTGCCAGTAGTACTAATACAGCTTACGAGCAGTACTTC. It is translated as CASSTNTAYEQYF.

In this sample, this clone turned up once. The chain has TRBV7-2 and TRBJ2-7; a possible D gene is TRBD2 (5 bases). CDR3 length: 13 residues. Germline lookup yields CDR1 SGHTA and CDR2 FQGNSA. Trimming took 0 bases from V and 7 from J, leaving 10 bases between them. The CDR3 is CASSLAREDEQYF. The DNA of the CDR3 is TGTGCCAGCAGCTTAGCCCGGGAAGATGAGCAGTACTTC.